This T cell receptor (beta chain) is drawn from a study of cytomegalovirus exposure and HLA in healthy donors. This CDR3 contains 13 residues. Germline CDR1 and CDR2: SNHLY and FYNNEI. Trimming removed 7 bases from V and 10 bases from J, with 16 bases in between. With 60 Vbeta and 13 Jbeta primers, the PCR was carried out. TCRdb's table, derived via immunoSEQ multiplex PCR, lists solely in-frame clones and lacks some. This sample's clone table lists approximately 210,000 clones. The clonotype was recovered from a woman in her twenties or thirties in good health and CMV-seropositive. The sample consisted of PBMCs. V and J are TRBV2 and TRBJ1-4; D may be TRBD1 (6 bases). CDR3 coding DNA: TGTGCCAGCAAGGAGGGGGGGGTAGGAAAACTGTTTTTT. The encoded protein is CASKEGGVGKLFF. The full variable domain, rest sourced from reference TRBV2 and TRBJ1-4, is EPEVTQTPSHQVTQMGQEVILRCVPISNHLYFYWYRQILGQKVEFLVSFYNNEISEKSEIFDDQFSVERPDGSNFTLKIRSTKLEDSAMYFCASKEGGVGKLFFGSGTQLSVL.